This passage covers 4 T cell receptor beta chains from one sample sequenced in a study of cytomegalovirus exposure and HLA in healthy donors. Amplification used 60 Vbeta primers and 13 Jbeta primers. The repertoire was sequenced with immunoSEQ multiplex PCR; TCRdb's copy has only in-frame clones and lacks some. The sample consists of about 130,000 clones, roughly 72% of them appearing once. Sequenced material: PBMCs. Receptors were obtained from a woman in her forties or fifties in good health and CMV-seronegative.

In its sample, this clone was seen a few times. V usage is TRBV10-3 and J usage is TRBJ2-5; 8 bases are a match to TRBD2. This CDR3 is 14 amino acids long. V trimming: 11 bases; J trimming: 3 bases; junction bases outside the gene matches: 11. Germline-derived CDR1 and CDR2 are ENHRY and SYGVKD. CDR3 region: CASKTGTSEETQYF. The CDR3 DNA reads TGTGCCTCAAAAACCGGGACTAGTGAAGAGACCCAGTACTTC.

The chain uses TRBV5-8 and TRBJ2-7, with TRBD1 identical over 9 bases. The CDR3 consists of 15 residues. J lost 3 bases, V lost 6 bases, and 10 bases had no gene match. Germline V gene sequence: CDR1 SGHTS, CDR2 YDEGEE. The CDR3 DNA sequence: TGTGCCAGCAACCTCGGGACAGGGTATTTCTACGAGCAGTACTTC. This sequence encodes CASNLGTGYFYEQYF.

This clone has only one observation. The chain uses TRBV30 and TRBJ1-1; unclear D gene. This CDR3 is built from 13 residues. Germline CDR1 GTSNPN, CDR2 SVGIG (reference sequence). V shed 1 base and J shed 0 bases, with 6 bases lying between them. Written as DNA, the CDR3 is TGTGCCTGGAGTGCAACAGTGAACACTGAAGCTTTCTTT. It is translated as CAWSATVNTEAFF.

The chain combines TRBV29-1 with TRBJ2-1; 11 nucleotides line up with TRBD2. The CDR3 runs 16 residues. The V gene end was trimmed by 7 bases and the J gene end by 7 bases; junction bases not matched to a gene: 15. CDR1 and CDR2 (germline): SQVTM, ANQGSEA. The CDR3 is CSARGRASGRSNEQFF. CDR3 DNA: TGCAGCGCCCGAGGGCGGGCTAGCGGGAGGTCGAATGAGCAGTTCTTC.